The sample holds a few counts of the clone carrying this T cell receptor beta chain. Its matching antigen is unknown. TCRdb reanalysed the reads using MiXCR and keeps one entry per CDR3 protein. The sample carries about 100,000 distinct CDR3 sequences, roughly 39% recorded once. The germline gives CDR1 DFQATT, CDR2 SNEGSKA (reference sequence). Trimming at V came to 5 bases and at J to 0 bases, leaving 6 bases not matched to a gene. The CDR3 is made up of 16 amino acids. These data originate in a study of T cell repertoires in cytomegalovirus infection. Study information: The authors used CMV epitopes that were HLA-C-restricted (recently identified) and HLA-B-restricted (well studied). Public signatures in TCR beta pointed to CMV infection and matching HLA type.

Study-level findings and limits: In two of eight donors, the top clonotype was HLA-C-restricted CMV-specific.

This clonotype was sampled from a human donor in good health (CMV status not recorded). Some clones in this sample may be carry-over from other donors' samples. Sequences were derived from CD8+ T cells from cultured PBMCs, sampled from culture after CMV antigen stimulation. This sequence joins TRBV20-1 and TRBJ1-6; TRBD1 aligns across 8 bases. The CDR3 sequence is CSAGRQGSSYNSPLHF. For the CDR3, the DNA is TGCAGTGCTGGCCGACAGGGGAGCTCCTATAATTCACCCCTCCACTTT.